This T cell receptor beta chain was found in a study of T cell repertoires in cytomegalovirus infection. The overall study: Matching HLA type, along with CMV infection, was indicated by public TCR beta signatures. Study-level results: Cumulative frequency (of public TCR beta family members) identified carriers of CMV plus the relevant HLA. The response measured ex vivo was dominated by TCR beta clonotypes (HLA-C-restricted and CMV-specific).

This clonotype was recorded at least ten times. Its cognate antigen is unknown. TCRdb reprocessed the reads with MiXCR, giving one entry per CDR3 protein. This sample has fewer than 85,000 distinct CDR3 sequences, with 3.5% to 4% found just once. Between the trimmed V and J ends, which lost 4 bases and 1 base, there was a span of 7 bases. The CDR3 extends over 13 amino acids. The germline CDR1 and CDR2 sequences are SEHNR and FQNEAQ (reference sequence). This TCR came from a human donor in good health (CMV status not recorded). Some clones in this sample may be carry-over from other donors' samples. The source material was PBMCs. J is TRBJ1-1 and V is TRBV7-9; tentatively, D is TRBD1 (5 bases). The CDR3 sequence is CASSSRENTEAFF. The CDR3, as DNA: TGTGCCAGCAGCTCCAGGGAGAACACTGAAGCTTTCTTT.